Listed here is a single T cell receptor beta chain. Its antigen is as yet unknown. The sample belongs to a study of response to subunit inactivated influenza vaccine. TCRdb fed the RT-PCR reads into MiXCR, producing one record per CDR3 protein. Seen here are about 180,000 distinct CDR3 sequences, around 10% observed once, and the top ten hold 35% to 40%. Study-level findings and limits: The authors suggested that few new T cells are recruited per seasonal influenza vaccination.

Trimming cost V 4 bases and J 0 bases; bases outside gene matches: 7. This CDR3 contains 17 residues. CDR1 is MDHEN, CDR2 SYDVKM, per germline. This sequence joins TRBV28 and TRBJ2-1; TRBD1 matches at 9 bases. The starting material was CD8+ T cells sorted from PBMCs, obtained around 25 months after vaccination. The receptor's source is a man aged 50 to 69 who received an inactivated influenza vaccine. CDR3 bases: TGTGCCAGCAGTTCCGGGACAGGGTCGGTCTCCTACAATGAGCAGTTCTTC. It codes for CASSSGTGSVSYNEQFF.